The entry that follows covers one T cell receptor beta chain sequence. Antigen: not known. Per germline, CDR1 LGHNA and CDR2 YNFKEQ. This CDR3 contains 17 residues. J was trimmed by 4 bases and V by 4 bases; bases with no gene match: 8. The source of the sample is a study of cytomegalovirus exposure and HLA in healthy donors. Study-wide findings and caveats: The study designated roughly 160 TCR beta chains cytomegalovirus-associated.

Some clones are missing from TCRdb's copy, which holds only in-frame ones; the method was immunoSEQ multiplex PCR. Of 100,000 to 150,000 clones listed, 85% to 90% were seen once; the top ten hold around 1.1%. What was sequenced was PBMCs. The TCR was taken from a woman between 18 and 30 years old in good health and CMV-seronegative. The chain is built from TRBV4-2 and TRBJ2-1, with 12 bases that match TRBD2. The CDR3 coding sequence is TGTGCCAGCAGCCTAACCTCCGGGACTAGCGGGTACAATGAGCAGTTCTTC. Its translation: CASSLTSGTSGYNEQFF.